This T cell receptor (beta chain) is drawn from a study of identical twins. Study-level points and caveats: Weaker excess sharing between twins was seen in beta out-of-frame sequences. Zero-insertion results could be subject to partial confounding by invariant MAIT and iNKT cells.

Template switching supplied a universal primer site; unique molecular identifiers were carried on the cDNA. From the 5' RACE reads, TCRdb called clonotypes with MiXCR, one entry per CDR3 protein. The sample consists of roughly 240,000 distinct CDR3 sequences, 5.5% to 7% of them appearing once. Germline-derived CDR1 and CDR2 are SGHRS and YFSETQ. Deletions cut 7 bases from V and 1 base from J, with 11 bases between. The CDR3 runs to 13 residues. This clonotype was seen at least ten times. Antigen unknown. This sample was shared with a second study, whose subject was yellow fever vaccine responses in identical twins. That publication notes: A vaccine T cell response that seemed partly convergent and partly personalized was reported in twins.

This sequence joins TRBV5-1 and TRBJ1-1; a possible D gene is TRBD1 (5 bases). Sequenced: memory (CD45RO+) T cells sorted from blood. The receptor comes from a woman aged 18 to 35 in good health. CDR3 region: CASRGRANTEAFF. The CDR3 coding sequence is TGCGCCAGCCGGGGGAGGGCGAACACTGAAGCTTTCTTT.